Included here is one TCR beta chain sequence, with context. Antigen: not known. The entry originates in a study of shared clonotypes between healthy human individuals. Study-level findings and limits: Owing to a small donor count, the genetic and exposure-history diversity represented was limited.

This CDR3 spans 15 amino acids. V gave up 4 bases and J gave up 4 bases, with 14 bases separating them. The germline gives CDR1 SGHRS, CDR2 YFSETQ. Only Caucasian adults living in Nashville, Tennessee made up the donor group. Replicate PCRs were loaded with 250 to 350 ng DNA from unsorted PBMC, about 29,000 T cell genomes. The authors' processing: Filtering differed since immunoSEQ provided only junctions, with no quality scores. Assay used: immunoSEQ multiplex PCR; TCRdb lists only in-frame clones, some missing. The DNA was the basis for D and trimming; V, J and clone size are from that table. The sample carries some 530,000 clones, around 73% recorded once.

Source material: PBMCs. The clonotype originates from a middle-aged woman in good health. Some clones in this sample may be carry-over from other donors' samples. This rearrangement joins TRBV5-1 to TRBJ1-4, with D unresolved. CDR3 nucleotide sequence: TGCGCCAGCAGCCCCTCACAAGGGCTTAATGAAAAACTGTTTTTT. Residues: CASSPSQGLNEKLFF.